The rows below give T cell receptor beta chains drawn from one sample of a study of cytomegalovirus exposure and HLA in healthy donors. Assay: immunoSEQ multiplex PCR; the TCRdb copy retains only in-frame clones and omits some. The table has approximately 100,000 clones, 70% to 80% seen once; the top ten hold approximately 2%. Sequenced: PBMCs. The receptors derive from a human donor in good health. Both conserved end residues are part of each CDR3.

>TRBV6-5|TRBJ2-1
CASRNGQSYNEQFF
>TRBV19|TRBJ2-5
CASRVPAGETQYF
>TRBV28|TRBJ2-7
CASRVAGANSYEQYF
>TRBV7-2|TRBJ1-1
CASSSTVNTEAFF
>TRBV18|TRBJ1-1
CASSPETTGTEAFF
>TRBV7-2|TRBJ2-3
CASSQQGTTDTQYF
>TRBV7-3|TRBJ2-2
CASSSTGTGELFF
>TRBV13|TRBJ1-2
CASSPGQGAVYGYTF
>TRBV13|TRBJ2-7
CASSPGRDSYTYEQYF
>TRBV30|TRBJ1-4
CAWSIRQGNEKLFF
>TRBV9|TRBJ1-5
CASTLRTPSSIQPQHF
>TRBV29-1|TRBJ2-1
CSVEVAGRNEQFF
>TRBV29-1|TRBJ2-2
CSVEVRGSDWSNTGELFF
>TRBV2|TRBJ1-5
CASRYEGPQHF
>TRBV6-6|TRBJ2-7
CASSPGLYEQYF
>TRBV19|TRBJ2-5
CASMRLAGASGETQYF
>TRBV6-5|TRBJ2-7
CASTPDRGPYEQYF
>TRBV10-3|TRBJ2-7
CAISEPSTGGYEQYF
>TRBV5-8|TRBJ2-4
CASSSREVVAKNIQYF
>TRBV9|TRBJ1-1
CASSVATGGEAFF
>TRBV4-2|TRBJ2-1
CASSRPSGRAYNEQFF
>TRBV18|TRBJ2-7
CASSPPQSPEQYF
>TRBV6-6|TRBJ1-2
CASTLEAGYGYTF